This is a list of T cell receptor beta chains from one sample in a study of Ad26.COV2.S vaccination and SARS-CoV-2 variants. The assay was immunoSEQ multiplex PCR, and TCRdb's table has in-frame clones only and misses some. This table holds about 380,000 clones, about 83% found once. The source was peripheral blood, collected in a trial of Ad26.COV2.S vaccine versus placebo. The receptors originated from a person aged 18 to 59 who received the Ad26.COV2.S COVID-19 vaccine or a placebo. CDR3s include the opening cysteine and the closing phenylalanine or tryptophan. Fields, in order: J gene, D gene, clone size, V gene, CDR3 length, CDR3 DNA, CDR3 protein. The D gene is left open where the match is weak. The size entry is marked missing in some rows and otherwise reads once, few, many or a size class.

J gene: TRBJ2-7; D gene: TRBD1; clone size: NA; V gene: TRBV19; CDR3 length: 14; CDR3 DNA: TGTGCCAGTACTGTTCAGCAGGGGGTGGGCGAGCAGTACTTC; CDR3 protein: CASTVQQGVGEQYF
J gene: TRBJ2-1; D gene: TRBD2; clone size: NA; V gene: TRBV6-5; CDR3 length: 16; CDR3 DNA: TGTGCCAGCAGTTACTCGACTAGCGGGAGGCGGAATGAGCAGTTCTTC; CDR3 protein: CASSYSTSGRRNEQFF
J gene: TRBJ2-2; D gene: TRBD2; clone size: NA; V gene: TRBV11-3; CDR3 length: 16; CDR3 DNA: TGTGCCAGCAGCTTAGCTAGCGGAGTGAACACCGGGGAGCTGTTTTTT; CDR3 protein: CASSLASGVNTGELFF
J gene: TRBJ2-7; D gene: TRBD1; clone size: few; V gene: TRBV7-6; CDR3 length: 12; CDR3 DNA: TGTGCCAGCAGCTTGACAGGGCACGAGCAGTACTTC; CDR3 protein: CASSLTGHEQYF
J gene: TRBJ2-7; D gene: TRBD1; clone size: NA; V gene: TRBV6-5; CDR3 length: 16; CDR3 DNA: TGTGCCAGCAGTTACTCGCCGGGACAGGGCTCCTACGAGCAGTACTTC; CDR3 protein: CASSYSPGQGSYEQYF
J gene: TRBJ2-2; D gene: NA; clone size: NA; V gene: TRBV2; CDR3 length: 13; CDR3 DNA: TGTGCCAGCAGTACAACGGTTGCGGGGGAGCTGTTTTTT; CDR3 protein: CASSTTVAGELFF
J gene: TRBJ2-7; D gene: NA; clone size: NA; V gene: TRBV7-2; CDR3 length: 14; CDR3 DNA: TGTGCCAGCAGCTTAGGTACGGCAGGCTACGAGCAGTACTTC; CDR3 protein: CASSLGTAGYEQYF
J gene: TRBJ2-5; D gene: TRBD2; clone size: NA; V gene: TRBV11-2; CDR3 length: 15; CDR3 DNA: TGTGCCAGCAGCCCTCTAGCGGGAAACCAAGAGACCCAGTACTTC; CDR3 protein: CASSPLAGNQETQYF
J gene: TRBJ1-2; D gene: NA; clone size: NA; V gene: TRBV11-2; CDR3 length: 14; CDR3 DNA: TGTGCCAGCAGCTTATGGGGACGGCACTATGGCTACACCTTC; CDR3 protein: CASSLWGRHYGYTF
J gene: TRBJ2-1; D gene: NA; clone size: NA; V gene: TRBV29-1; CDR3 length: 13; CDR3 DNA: TGCAGCGTCCGGACAGTCCTAGCAGGTGAGCAGTTCTTC; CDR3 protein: CSVRTVLAGEQFF
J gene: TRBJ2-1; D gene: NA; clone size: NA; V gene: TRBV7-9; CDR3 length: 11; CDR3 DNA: TGTGCCAGCAGCTTACTAGTGGAGCAGTTCTTC; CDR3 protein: CASSLLVEQFF
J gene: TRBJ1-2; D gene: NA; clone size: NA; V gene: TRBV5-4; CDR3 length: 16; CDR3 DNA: TGTGCCAGCACTCGTTCGGGGGGGTTAGCTAACTATGGCTACACCTTC; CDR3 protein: CASTRSGGLANYGYTF
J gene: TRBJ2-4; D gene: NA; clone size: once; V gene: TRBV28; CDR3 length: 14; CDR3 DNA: TGTGCCAGCAGTTCCCCGACTCGAGAGTACATTCAGTACTTC; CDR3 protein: CASSSPTREYIQYF
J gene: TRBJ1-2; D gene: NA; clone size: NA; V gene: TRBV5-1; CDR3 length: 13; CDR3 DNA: TGCGCCAGCAGCTTGGCCGTGGACTATGGCTACACCTTC; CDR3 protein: CASSLAVDYGYTF
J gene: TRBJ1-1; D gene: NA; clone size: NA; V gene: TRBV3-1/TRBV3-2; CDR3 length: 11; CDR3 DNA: TGTGCCAGCAGTCGGAACACTGAAGCTTTCTTT; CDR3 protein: CASSRNTEAFF
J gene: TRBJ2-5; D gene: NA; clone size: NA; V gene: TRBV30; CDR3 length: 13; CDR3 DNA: TGTGCCTGGAGACTCACCACTAAACAGACCCAGTACTTC; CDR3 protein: CAWRLTTKQTQYF
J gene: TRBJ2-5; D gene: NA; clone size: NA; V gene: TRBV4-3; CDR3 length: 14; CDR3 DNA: TGCGCCAGCAGCCAAGACTCCCGAGTGGGGACCCAGTACTTC; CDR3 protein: CASSQDSRVGTQYF
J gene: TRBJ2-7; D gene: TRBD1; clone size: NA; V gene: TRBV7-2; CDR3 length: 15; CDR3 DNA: TGTGCCAGCAGCACATACAGGGGGCGAGGGTACGAGCAGTACTTC; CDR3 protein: CASSTYRGRGYEQYF
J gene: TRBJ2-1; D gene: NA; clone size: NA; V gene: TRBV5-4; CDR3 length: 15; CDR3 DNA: TGTGCCAGCAGCTTGGGATCCCCCCTCCTCAATGAGCAGTTCTTC; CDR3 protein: CASSLGSPLLNEQFF
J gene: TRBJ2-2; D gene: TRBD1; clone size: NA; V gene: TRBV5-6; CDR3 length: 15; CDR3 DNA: TGTGCCAGCAGCTTTGGACAGGGGAAGGGCGGGGAGCTGTTTTTT; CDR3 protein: CASSFGQGKGGELFF
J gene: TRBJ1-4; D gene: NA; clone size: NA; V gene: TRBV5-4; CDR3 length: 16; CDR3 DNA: TGTGCCAGCAGCTCTAAGGCGGTTGCAACTAATGAAAAACTGTTTTTT; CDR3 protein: CASSSKAVATNEKLFF
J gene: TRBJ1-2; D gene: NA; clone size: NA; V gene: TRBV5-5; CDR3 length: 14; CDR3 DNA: TGTGCCAGCAGCCCGGGGGATCTAATACCTGGCTACACCTTC; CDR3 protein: CASSPGDLIPGYTF
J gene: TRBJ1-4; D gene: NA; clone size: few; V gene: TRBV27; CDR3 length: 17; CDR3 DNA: TGTGCCAGCAGTTTATTGGCGGGGGTCAACACTAATGAAAAACTGTTTTTT; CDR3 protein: CASSLLAGVNTNEKLFF
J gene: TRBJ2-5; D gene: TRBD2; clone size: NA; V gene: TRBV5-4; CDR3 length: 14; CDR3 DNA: TGTGCCAGCAGCTCCCAAGGCGGGAGAGAGACCCAGTACTTC; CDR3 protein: CASSSQGGRETQYF
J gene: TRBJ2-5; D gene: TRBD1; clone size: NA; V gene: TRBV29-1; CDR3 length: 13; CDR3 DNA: TGCAGCGTTGGTGGGACAGCCAAGAGGACCCAGTACTTC; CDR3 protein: CSVGGTAKRTQYF
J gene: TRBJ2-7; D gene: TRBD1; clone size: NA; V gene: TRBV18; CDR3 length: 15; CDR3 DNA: TGTGCCAGCTCACCCCCGGGGACAGGGCTGCTCGAGCAGTACTTC; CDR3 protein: CASSPPGTGLLEQYF
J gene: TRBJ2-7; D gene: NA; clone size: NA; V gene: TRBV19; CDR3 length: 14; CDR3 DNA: TGTGCCAGTAGTACCGCGGACAGTGGCTACGAGCAGTACTTC; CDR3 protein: CASSTADSGYEQYF
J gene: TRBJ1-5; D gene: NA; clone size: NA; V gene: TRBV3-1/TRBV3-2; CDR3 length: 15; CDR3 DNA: TGTGCCAGCAGCCAAGTTGCAGGGGCGGTGCAGCCCCAGCATTTT; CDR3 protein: CASSQVAGAVQPQHF
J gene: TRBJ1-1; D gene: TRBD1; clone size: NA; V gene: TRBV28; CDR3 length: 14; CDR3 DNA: TGTGCCAGCAGTTCCGCAGGGGGGCACACTGAAGCTTTCTTT; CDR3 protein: CASSSAGGHTEAFF
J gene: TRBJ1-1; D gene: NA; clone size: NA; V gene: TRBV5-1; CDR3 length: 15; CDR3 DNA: TGCGCCAGCAGCAGTACGACAGGTAAGGGCACTGAAGCTTTCTTT; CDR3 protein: CASSSTTGKGTEAFF
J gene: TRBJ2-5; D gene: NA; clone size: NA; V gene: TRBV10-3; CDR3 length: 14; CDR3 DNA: TGTGCCATCAGTGATCAAGCGACGGTCGAGACCCAGTACTTC; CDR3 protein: CAISDQATVETQYF
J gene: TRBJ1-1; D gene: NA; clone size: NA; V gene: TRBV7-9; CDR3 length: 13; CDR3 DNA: TGTGCCAGCAGCATCGGAGGGAACACTGAAGCTTTCTTT; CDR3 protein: CASSIGGNTEAFF
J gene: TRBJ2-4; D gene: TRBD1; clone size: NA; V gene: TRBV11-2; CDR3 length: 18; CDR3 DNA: TGTGCCAGCAGCCCGGCATGGGACAGGGGGACGACCAAAAACATTCAGTACTTC; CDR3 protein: CASSPAWDRGTTKNIQYF
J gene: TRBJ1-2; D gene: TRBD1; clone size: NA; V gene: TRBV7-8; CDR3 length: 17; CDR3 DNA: TGTGCCAGCAGCCCCTTGTCCAGGGGGCTACTCGACTATGGCTACACCTTC; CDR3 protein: CASSPLSRGLLDYGYTF
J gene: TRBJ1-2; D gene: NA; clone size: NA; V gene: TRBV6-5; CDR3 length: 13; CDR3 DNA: TGTGCCAGCTCTGGGACGGGGCTTCATGGCTACACCTTC; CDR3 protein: CASSGTGLHGYTF
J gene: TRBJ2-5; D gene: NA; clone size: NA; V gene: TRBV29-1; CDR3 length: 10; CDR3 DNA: TGCAGCGTTGGTTCGGAGACCCAGTACTTC; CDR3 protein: CSVGSETQYF
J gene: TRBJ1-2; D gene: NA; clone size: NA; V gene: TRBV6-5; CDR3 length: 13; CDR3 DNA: TGTGCCAGCAGTTCCGCAGGGAGCTATGGCTACACCTTC; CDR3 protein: CASSSAGSYGYTF
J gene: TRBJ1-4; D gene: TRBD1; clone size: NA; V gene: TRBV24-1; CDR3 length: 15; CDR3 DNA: TGTGCCACCAGTGATTCGACAGGGAAGGGGGAAAAACTGTTTTTT; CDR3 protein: CATSDSTGKGEKLFF
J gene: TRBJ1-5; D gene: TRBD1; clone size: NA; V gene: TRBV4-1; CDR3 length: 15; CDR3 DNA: TGCGCCAGCAGCCAAGATAAGACAGGGGGGCAGCCCCAGCATTTT; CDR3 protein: CASSQDKTGGQPQHF
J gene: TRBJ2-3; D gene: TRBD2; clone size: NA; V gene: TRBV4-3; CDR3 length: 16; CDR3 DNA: TGCGCCAGCAGCCAAGATTTGACGGGGGGTACAGATACGCAGTATTTT; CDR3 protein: CASSQDLTGGTDTQYF